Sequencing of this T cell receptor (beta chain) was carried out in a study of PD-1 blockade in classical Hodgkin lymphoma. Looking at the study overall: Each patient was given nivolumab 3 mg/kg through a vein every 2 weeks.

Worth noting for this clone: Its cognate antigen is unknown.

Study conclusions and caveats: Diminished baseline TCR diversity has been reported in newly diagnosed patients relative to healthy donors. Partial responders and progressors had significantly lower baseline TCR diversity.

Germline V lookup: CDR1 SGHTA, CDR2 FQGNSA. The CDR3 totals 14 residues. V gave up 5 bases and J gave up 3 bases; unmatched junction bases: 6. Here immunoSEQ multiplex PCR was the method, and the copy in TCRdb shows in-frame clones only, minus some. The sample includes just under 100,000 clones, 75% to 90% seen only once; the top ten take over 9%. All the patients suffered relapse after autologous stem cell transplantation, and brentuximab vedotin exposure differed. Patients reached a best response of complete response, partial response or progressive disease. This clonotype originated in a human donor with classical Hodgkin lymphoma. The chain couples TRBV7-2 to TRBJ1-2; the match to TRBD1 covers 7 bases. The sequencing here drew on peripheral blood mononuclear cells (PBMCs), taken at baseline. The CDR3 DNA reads TGTGCCAGCAGCCAGACAGGGCGAGACTATGGCTACACCTTC. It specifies CASSQTGRDYGYTF.